The rows below give T cell receptor beta chains drawn from one sample of a study of glioma-infiltrating T cells. From the multiplex PCR reads, TCRdb called clonotypes with MiXCR, one entry per CDR3 protein. Here the sample spans approximately 3,200 distinct CDR3 sequences, over 35% being singletons. Sequencing was done on a sample of glioma tissue, nonneoplastic brain tissue, or PBMCs (not recorded which). These receptors originate from a human donor with low-grade glioma or glioblastoma, undergoing nonglioma brain surgery, or in good health (not recorded which). Each CDR3 is given with its conserved first and last residue.

j_call v_call cdr3_aa
TRBJ2-1 TRBV2 CASSEGSGYEQFF
TRBJ2-3 TRBV7-8 CASSLETGNTDTQYF
TRBJ2-1 TRBV6-2/TRBV6-3 CASSCIRGYEQFF
TRBJ1-2 TRBV28 CASRGSGPKNTEAFYGYTF
TRBJ2-2 TRBV7-9 CASRRWTAVGSGELFF
TRBJ2-1 TRBV27 CASNTLAGKYNEQFF
TRBJ1-1 TRBV7-6 CGGSLDLNTGAFF
TRBJ2-7 TRBV6-2/TRBV6-3 CASSELTSGREQYF
TRBJ2-3 TRBV4-2 CDSSQQGLAGVADTEYF
TRBJ2-3 TRBV7-7 CASSIRDTQYF
TRBJ2-1 TRBV28 CASSALTHNEQFF
TRBJ2-1 TRBV14 CASSQSSGRNEQFF
TRBJ2-6 TRBV6-2/TRBV6-3 CASSGSYGANVLTF
TRBJ2-1 TRBV18 CASSLLPLAGVDNEQFF
TRBJ2-1 TRBV28 CASSDASGRIYNEQFF
TRBJ2-1 TRBV29-1 CSVDNGNEQLF
TRBJ1-1 TRBV7-9 CASNPPGQGATIKNTEAFF
TRBJ1-2 TRBV10-3 CAISESTGYGYTF
TRBJ2-7 TRBV5-5 CASSLAPSDEQYF
TRBJ2-2 TRBV6-6 CASSYNLAGVNTGELFF
TRBJ1-2 TRBV30 CAWSVRLPLYGYTF
TRBJ1-5 TRBV7-3 CASSSLAGVYNEPQHF
TRBJ2-1 TRBV6-1 CASSPGTSGRNEKFF
TRBJ1-5 TRBV3-1 CASSYGTGSQPQHF
TRBJ2-1 TRBV5-4 CASSFELAGAGEQFF
TRBJ2-3 TRBV12-3/TRBV12-4 CASSRVSGRANTQYF
TRBJ2-7 TRBV25-1 CASSAEAELYEQYF
TRBJ1-3 TRBV5-1 CASSLEGSDSGNTIYF
TRBJ2-1 TRBV4-3 CASSQDVGDNEQFF
TRBJ2-5 TRBV11-2 CASGLDSGAGGYQYF
TRBJ2-1 TRBV27 CASSLSNEQFF
TRBJ2-7 TRBV20-1 CSAYGTSGDYEQYF
TRBJ1-5 TRBV7-2 CASRLASLNQPKHF
TRBJ1-5 TRBV20-1 CSAKPADREGNQPQHF
TRBJ2-3 TRBV19 CASSSGLGDTQYF
TRBJ1-2 TRBV30 CAWSRSQGQGAITNYGYTF
TRBJ2-1 TRBV7-9 CAGAGGNYNEKLF
TRBJ2-3 TRBV14 CASSRDSWADTQYF
TRBJ1-2 TRBV29-1 CSAETDLYGYTF
TRBJ2-7 TRBV6-2/TRBV6-3 CDSSFYICSAATGVGQYF
TRBJ2-3 TRBV7-9 CASSSLAGGTDTQYF
TRBJ2-3 TRBV10-3 CATRDRGNDTQYF
TRBJ2-1 TRBV12-5 CASGTPTRGNEQFF
TRBJ2-5 TRBV4-1 CASSQPQGKETQYF
TRBJ2-7 TRBV10-2 CASTMEHERYF
TRBJ1-1 TRBV20-1 CSAMTGLMNTESFF